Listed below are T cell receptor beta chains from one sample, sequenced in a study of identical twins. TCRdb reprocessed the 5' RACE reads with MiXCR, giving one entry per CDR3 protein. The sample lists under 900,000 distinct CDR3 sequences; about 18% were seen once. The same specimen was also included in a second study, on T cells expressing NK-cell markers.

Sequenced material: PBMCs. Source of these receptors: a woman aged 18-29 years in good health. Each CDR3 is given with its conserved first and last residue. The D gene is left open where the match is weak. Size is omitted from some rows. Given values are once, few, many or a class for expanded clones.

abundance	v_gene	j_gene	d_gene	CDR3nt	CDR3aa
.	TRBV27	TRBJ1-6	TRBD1	TGTGCCAGCAGTCCCCGGACAGGAGGAATTAATTCACCCCTCCACTTT	CASSPRTGGINSPLHF
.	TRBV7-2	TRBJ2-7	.	TGTGCCAGCAGCTTACTTGACTACCCCTCGCCCGAGCAGTACTTC	CASSLLDYPSPEQYF
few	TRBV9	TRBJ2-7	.	TGTGCCAGCAGCGTCGAAGTTCGCGGCGAGCAGTACTTC	CASSVEVRGEQYF
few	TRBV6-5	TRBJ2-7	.	TGTGCCAGCAGTTACTCGGGCGGGGGCGACGAGCAGTACTTC	CASSYSGGGDEQYF
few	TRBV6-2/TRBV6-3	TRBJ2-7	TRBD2	TGTGCCAGCAGTTATGAGTGGGCGGGGGGCTACGAGCAGTACTTC	CASSYEWAGGYEQYF
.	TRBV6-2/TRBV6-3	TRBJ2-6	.	TGTGCCAGCAGTTCGATTCGCCAGGGGCCTCTCTCTGGGGCCAACGTCCTGACTTTC	CASSSIRQGPLSGANVLTF
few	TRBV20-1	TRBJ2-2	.	TGCAGTGCCTTGCAGCGGGTGGCCGGGGAGCTGTTTTTT	CSALQRVAGELFF
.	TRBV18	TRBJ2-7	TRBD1	TGTGCCAGCTCACCAAGGACAGGGGTATCGTCCTACGAGCAGTACTTC	CASSPRTGVSSYEQYF
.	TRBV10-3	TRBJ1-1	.	TGTGCCATCAGCAGAACGGGGGCGGGGGGCACTGAAGCTTTCTTT	CAISRTGAGGTEAFF
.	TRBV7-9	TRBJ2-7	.	TGTGCCAGCAGTTACCAGGGGTTCTCCTACGAGCAGTACTTC	CASSYQGFSYEQYF
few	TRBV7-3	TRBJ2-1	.	TGTGCCAGCAGCCTAGGGGGGACGTTTTCCTACAATGAGCAGTTCTTC	CASSLGGTFSYNEQFF
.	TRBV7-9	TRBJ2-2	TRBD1	TGTGCCAGCAGCGCCGACAGGGTGGGTGCGGCCGGGGAGCTGTTTTTT	CASSADRVGAAGELFF
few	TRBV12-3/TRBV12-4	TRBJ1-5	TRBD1	TGTGCCAGCAGCCCCTGGGGACAGGACAATCAGCCCCAGCATTTT	CASSPWGQDNQPQHF
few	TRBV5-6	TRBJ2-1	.	TGTGCCAGCAGCCCGGCTGTGCTGAGCTCCTACAATGAGCAGTTCTTC	CASSPAVLSSYNEQFF
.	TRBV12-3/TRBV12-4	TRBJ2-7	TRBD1	TGTGCCAGCAGCCAAGGGACAGGGGGGTCCACACTGTACTTC	CASSQGTGGSTLYF
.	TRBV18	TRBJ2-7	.	TGTGCCAGCTCACCGGGACTTCCGGGGGCGAGCTCCTACGAGCAGTACTTC	CASSPGLPGASSYEQYF
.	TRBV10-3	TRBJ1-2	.	TGTGCCACCCTACAGGAGAGGGTAAACTATGGCTACACCTTC	CATLQERVNYGYTF
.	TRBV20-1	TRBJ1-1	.	TGCAGTGCGGGACGGGATTCCGGGGGAGCTTTCTTT	CSAGRDSGGAFF
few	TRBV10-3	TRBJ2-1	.	TGTGCCATCAGTGAGTCCGCTGGGAAAAACTCCTACAATGAGCAGTTCTTC	CAISESAGKNSYNEQFF
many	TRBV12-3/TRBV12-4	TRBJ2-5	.	TGTGCCAGCAGTTTAGCGCTACGCGGACCTTCTCAAGAGACCCAGTACTTC	CASSLALRGPSQETQYF
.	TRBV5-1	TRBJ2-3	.	TGCGCCAGCAGCTTGGTGGGTCGCCCCAGCACAGATACGCAGTATTTT	CASSLVGRPSTDTQYF
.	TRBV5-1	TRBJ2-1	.	TGCGCCAGCAGCCAGAGGGGAGTGGATGAGCAGTTCTTC	CASSQRGVDEQFF
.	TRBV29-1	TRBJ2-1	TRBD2	TGCAGCGTTGAGGTGCGAGCGGGAGGGTACGAGCAGTTCTTC	CSVEVRAGGYEQFF
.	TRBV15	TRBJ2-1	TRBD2	TGTGCCACCAGCACCGGGGGGGCCTACAATGAGCAGTTCTTC	CATSTGGAYNEQFF
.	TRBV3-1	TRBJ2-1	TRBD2	TGTGCCAGCAGCCAAGCTAGCGGGAGGGGTAAGCAGTTCTTC	CASSQASGRGKQFF
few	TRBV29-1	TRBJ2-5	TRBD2	TGCAGCGTGAGACTAGCTCAGGAGACCCAGTACTTC	CSVRLAQETQYF
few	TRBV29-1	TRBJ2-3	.	TGCAGCGCCTCTAGCGTTAGCACAGATACGCAGTATTTT	CSASSVSTDTQYF
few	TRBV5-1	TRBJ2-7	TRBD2	TGCGCCAGCAAGACTAGCGGGGCAGGTAACGACGGCGAGCAGTACTTC	CASKTSGAGNDGEQYF
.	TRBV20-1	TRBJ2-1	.	TGCAGTGCTAGAGGGGGACTTGCCGAGCAGTTCTTC	CSARGGLAEQFF
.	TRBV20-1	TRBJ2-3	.	TGCAGTGCTAGATTGGCTTATACGCAGTATTTT	CSARLAYTQYF
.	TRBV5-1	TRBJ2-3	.	TGCGCCAGCAGCTTGGGTCAAATAATCACAGATACGCAGTATTTT	CASSLGQIITDTQYF
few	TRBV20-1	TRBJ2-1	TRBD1	TGCAGTGCGGAACAGGGGGCTGGGAATGAGCAGTTCTTC	CSAEQGAGNEQFF
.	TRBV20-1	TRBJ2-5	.	TGCAGTGCTAAGAGGACGGGCGGGGAGACCCAGTACTTC	CSAKRTGGETQYF
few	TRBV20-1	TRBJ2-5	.	TGCAGTGCTAGTCGACATACCGGGACTTCTGGAGAGACCCAGTACTTC	CSASRHTGTSGETQYF
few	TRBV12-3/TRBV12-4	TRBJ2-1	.	TGTGCCAGCAGTACCGCCGGGACTCCCTCCTACAATGAGCAGTTCTTC	CASSTAGTPSYNEQFF
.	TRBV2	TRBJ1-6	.	TGTGCCAGCAGTTCGATACAGTATTCACCCCTCCACTTT	CASSSIQYSPLHF
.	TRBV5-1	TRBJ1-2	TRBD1	TGCGCCAGCAGCGCGAAGACAGGGGGCGACTATGGCTACACCTTC	CASSAKTGGDYGYTF
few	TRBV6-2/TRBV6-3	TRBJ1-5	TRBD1	TGTGCCAGCAGTTCCCGGACAGGCCTCATCCGAGGGAGCAATCAGCCCCAGCATTTT	CASSSRTGLIRGSNQPQHF
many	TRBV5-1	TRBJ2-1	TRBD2	TGCGCCAGCAGCTTGGCCCTAGCGGGAGGGCCTCATGAGCAGTTCTTC	CASSLALAGGPHEQFF
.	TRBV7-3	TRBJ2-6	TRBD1	TGTGCCAGCAGCTTAACGGGACAGGGGGCGGCAGGGGCCAACGTCCTGACTTTC	CASSLTGQGAAGANVLTF
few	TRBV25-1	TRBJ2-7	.	TGTGCCAGCAGTGAATCCACGGGAGCTTACGAGCAGTACTTC	CASSESTGAYEQYF